This T cell receptor beta chain is from a study of CD8 T cells in acute hepatitis C reinfection (dated by TCRdb to the early 2020s). Study-level background: Both during acute infection and after viral clearance, the study profiled the TCRbeta repertoire of CD8+ T cells that were specific for the HCV NS3-1073 epitope. Paired acute and follow-up samples were contributed by four of the spontaneous resolvers. Study-level results and caveats: Diversity in the NS3-1073 specific repertoires was high, and no significant differences in diversity emerged among acute resolver, follow-up resolver and acute chronic samples. About a dozen public clonotypes were identified irrespective of outcome, and one of the public clonotypes used V04-02/J02-02. CDR3 sequences shared with other epitopes were rarely observed, and exact matching may have been limited by differing sequencing approaches. Preferential use of the TRBV04 and TRBV06 gene families was observed in all groups, and this preferential usage was not explained by overrepresentation in the naive pool. NS3-1073 specific cells were too rare to sort in chronically infected subjects, so no follow-up repertoires exist for those subjects. Because bulk sequencing covered only the TCRbeta chain, the alphabeta pairing of public clonotypes could not be determined.

Genomic DNA was extracted from FACS-sorted cells, and TCRbeta chain sequencing was performed through the commercial immunoSEQ service. The authors' analysis ran thus. ImmunoSEQ Analyzer software v3.0 and R v3.5.1 were used to analyze the repertoire data. Only productive rearrangements were analyzed, because any sequences with stop codons or out-of-frame rearrangements were filtered out. The sequencing provider supplied the Simpson diversity, Shannon entropy, CDR3 length and nucleotide addition metrics. Clonotypes were grouped by frequency into dominant, sub-dominant, low or lowest abundance categories, and clonotypes below 0.1% were left out of most analyses. A CDR3 amino acid clonotype was designated public if detected in at least two subjects at a cumulative frequency of at least 0.5%. In its TCRdb copy, this immuneACCESS table keeps in-frame sequences only and misses some clones. Where compared with another copy, unresolved V genes explain less than half of these, and the others have no known cause. The DNA was the basis for D and trimming; V, J and clone size are from that table. Across this sample there are 30,000 to 40,000 clones, with 70% to 90% seen only once. Approximately 11% of the sample goes to the ten largest clones.

The time point label corresponds to: naive CD8 control sorted from an acute-time-point sample. Enrolled in the Montreal Hepatitis C Cohort (HEPCO) in Canada, the donors were people who inject drugs, and these donors were followed every 3 months. Acute primary HCV infection was defined as a positive HCV RNA or antibody test after a negative test within the previous 24 weeks. CD3, CD8 and CD45RO antibodies were used for surface staining, and dead cells were excluded with an aqua fixable dye. Several spontaneous resolvers, defined by HCV RNA clearance within 24 weeks, were included in the cohort. Frozen stocks of peripheral blood mononuclear cells were first thawed, after which negative isolation of CD8+ T cells was carried out using the MACS CD8+ T cell Isolation Kit. A BD FACSAria II cell sorter was used to sort the cells. V is cut by 4 bases and J by 7 bases, and the space between the germline ends is 7 bases. Via the germline V gene, CDR1 is MGHDK and CDR2 SYGVNS. Spanning cysteine to phenylalanine, the CDR3 consists of 11 amino acids. Solely the CDR3 DNA is kept, with 33 bases framed from the first base.

Concerning this clone itself: Its antigen has not been determined. Base qualities are not recorded, but no much larger clone differs from it by a single base. This specimen includes other DNA sequences encoding the same CDR3.

The sequence was collected from a woman aged 18-30 years who spontaneously cleared hepatitis C infection. The sequencing sample was made of naive CD8+ T cells from PBMCs. In light of the paper, this sample's cell subset or site label describes: sorted total naive CD45RO-negative CD8+ T cells. The chain is encoded by TRBV25-1 joined to TRBJ1-1, with the D gene not clear enough to name. Here is the DNA: TGTGCCAGCAGTGTAGGGAGTGAAGCTTTCTTT. It translates as CASSVGSEAFF.